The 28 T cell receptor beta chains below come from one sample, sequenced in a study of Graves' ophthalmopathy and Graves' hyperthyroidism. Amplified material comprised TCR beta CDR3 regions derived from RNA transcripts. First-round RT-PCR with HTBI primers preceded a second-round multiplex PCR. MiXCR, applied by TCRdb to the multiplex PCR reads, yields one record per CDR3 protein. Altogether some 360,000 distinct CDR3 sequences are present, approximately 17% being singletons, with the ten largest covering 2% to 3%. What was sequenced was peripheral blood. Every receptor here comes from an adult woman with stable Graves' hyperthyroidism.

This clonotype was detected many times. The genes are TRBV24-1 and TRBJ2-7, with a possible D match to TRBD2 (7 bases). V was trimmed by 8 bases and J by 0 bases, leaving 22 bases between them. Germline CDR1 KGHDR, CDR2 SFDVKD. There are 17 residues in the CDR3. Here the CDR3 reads CATKGGAEGRVSYEQYF. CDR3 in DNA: TGTGCCACCAAGGGGGGGGCGGAGGGACGAGTCTCCTACGAGCAGTACTTC.

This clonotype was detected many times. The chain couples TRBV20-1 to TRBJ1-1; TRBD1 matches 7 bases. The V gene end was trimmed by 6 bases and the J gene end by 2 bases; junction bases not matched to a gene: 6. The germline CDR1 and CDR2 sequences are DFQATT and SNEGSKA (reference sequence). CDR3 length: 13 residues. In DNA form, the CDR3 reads TGCAGTGCCCGAGAGGGGGCCAACACTGAAGCTTTCTTT. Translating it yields CSAREGANTEAFF.

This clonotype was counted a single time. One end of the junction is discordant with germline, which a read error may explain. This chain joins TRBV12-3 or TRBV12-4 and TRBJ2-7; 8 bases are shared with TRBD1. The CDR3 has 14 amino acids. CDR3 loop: CAIQAGGPPYERCF. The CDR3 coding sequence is TGTGCCATCCAGGCAGGGGGCCCACCCTACGAGCGGTGCTTC.

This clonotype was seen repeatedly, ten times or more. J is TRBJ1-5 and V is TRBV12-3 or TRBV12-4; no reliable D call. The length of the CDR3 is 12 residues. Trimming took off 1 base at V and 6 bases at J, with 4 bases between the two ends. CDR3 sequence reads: CASSLEPQPQHF. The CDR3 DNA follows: TGTGCCAGCAGTTTAGAACCTCAGCCCCAGCATTTT.

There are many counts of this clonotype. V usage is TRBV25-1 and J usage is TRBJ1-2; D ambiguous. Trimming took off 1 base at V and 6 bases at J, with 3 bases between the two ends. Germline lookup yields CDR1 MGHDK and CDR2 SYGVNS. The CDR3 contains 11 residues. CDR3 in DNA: TGTGCCAGCAGTGAATCTCATGGCTACACCTTC. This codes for CASSESHGYTF.

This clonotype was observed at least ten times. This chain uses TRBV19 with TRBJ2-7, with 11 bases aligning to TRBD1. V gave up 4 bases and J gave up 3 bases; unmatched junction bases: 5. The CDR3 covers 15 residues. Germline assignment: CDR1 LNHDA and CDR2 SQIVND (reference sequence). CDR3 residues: CASSTWTGGVYEQYF. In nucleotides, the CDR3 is TGTGCCAGTAGTACCTGGACAGGGGGCGTCTACGAGCAGTACTTC.

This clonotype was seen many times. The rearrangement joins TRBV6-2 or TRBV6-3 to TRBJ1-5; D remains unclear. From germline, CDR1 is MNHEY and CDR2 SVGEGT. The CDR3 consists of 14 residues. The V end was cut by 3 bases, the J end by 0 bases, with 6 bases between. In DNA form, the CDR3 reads TGTGCCAGCAGTTATGGGTATAGCAATCAGCCCCAGCATTTT. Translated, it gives CASSYGYSNQPQHF.

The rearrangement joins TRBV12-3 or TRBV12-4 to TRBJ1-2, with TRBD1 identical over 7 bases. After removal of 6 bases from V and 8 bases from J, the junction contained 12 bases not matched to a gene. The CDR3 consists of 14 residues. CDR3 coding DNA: TGTGCCAGCAGCCCAACAGGGGCGCGTAAGGGCTACACCTTC. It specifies CASSPTGARKGYTF.

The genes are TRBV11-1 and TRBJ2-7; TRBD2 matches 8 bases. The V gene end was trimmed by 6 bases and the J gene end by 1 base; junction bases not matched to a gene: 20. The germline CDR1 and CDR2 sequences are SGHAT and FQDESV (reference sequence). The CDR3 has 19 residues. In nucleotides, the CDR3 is TGTGCCAGCAGTCCTACGGGAGGGCCGCACCCACTGGGGTCCTACGAGCAGTACTTC. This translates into CASSPTGGPHPLGSYEQYF.

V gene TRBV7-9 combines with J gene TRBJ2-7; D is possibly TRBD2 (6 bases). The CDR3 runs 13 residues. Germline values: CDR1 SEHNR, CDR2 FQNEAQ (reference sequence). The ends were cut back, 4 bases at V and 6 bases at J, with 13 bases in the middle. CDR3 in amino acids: CASSSPGTPEQYF. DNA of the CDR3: TGTGCCAGCAGCTCCCCCGGGACTCCCGAGCAGTACTTC. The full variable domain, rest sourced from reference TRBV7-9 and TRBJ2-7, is DTGVSQNPRHKITKRGQNVTFRCDPISEHNRLYWYRQTLGQGPEFLTYFQNEAQLEKSRLLSDRFSAERPKGSFSTLEIQRTEQGDSAMYLCASSSPGTPEQYFGPGTRLTVT.

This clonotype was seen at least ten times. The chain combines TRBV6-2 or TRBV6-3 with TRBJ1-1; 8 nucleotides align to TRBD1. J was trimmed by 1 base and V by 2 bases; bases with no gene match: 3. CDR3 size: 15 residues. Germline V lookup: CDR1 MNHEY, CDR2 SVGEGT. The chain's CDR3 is CASSYPGQGNTEAFF. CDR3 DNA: TGTGCCAGCAGTTACCCCGGACAGGGGAACACTGAAGCTTTCTTT.

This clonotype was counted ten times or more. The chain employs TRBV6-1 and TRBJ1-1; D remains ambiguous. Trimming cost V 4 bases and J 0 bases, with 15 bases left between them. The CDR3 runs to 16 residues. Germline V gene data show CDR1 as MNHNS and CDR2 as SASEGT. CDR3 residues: CASSALTDFLNTEAFF. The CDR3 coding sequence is TGTGCCAGCAGTGCCCTAACGGACTTTTTGAACACTGAAGCTTTCTTT.

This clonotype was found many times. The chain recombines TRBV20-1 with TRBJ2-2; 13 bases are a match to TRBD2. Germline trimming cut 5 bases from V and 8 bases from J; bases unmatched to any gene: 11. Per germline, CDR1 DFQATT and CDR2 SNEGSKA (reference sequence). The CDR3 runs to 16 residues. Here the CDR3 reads CSAQGLAGARTGELFF. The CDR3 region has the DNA TGCAGTGCTCAAGGACTAGCGGGAGCAAGGACAGGGGAGCTGTTTTTT.

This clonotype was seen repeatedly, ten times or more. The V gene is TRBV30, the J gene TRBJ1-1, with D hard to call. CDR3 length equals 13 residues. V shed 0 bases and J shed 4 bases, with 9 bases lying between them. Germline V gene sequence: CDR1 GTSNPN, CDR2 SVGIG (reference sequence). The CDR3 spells CAWSVQWFTEAFF. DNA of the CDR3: TGTGCCTGGAGTGTACAGTGGTTCACTGAAGCTTTCTTT.

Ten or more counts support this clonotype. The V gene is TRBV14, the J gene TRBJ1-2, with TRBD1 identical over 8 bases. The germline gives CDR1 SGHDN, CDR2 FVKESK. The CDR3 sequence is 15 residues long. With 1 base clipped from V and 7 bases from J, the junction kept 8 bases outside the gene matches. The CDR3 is CASSQARATGVGYTF. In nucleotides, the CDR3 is TGTGCCAGCAGCCAAGCCCGGGCGACAGGGGTTGGCTACACCTTC.

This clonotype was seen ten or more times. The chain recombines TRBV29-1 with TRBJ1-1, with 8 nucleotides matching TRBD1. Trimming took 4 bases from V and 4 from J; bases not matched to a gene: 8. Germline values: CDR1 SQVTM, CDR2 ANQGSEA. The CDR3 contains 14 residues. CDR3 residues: CSVVGQGGITEAFF. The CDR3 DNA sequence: TGCAGCGTTGTAGGACAGGGAGGAATCACTGAAGCTTTCTTT.

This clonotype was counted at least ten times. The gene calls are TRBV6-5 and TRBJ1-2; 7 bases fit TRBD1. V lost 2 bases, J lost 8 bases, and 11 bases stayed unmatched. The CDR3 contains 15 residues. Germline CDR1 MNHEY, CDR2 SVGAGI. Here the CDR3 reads CASSYGPGTVGGYTF. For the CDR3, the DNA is TGTGCCAGCAGTTACGGGCCCGGGACAGTCGGCGGCTACACCTTC.

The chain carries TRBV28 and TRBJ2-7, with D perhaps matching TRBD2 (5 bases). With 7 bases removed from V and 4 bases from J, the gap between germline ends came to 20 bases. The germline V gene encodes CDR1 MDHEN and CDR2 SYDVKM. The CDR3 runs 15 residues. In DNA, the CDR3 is TGTGCCAGCATCGGCGAGACATTCGGGGATTACGAGCAGTACTTC. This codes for CASIGETFGDYEQYF.

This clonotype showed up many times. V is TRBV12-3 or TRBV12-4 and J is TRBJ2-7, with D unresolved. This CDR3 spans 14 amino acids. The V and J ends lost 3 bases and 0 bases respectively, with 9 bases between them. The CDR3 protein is CASSFGGPSYEQYF. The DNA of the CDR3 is TGTGCCAGCAGTTTCGGCGGTCCCTCCTACGAGCAGTACTTC.

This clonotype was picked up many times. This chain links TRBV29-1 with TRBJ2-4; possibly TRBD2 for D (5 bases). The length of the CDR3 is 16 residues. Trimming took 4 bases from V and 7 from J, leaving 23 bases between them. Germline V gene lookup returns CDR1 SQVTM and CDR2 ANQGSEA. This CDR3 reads CSVGASGGFGGNIQYF. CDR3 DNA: TGCAGCGTTGGTGCGAGCGGAGGATTTGGAGGTAACATTCAGTACTTC.

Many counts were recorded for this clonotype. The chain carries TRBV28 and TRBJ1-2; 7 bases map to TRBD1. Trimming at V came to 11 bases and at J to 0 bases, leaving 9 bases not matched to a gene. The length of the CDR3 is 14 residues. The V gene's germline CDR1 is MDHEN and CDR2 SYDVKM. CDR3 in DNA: TGTGCCCTCAGGGGGAGGGCCGCTAACTATGGCTACACCTTC. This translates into CALRGRAANYGYTF.

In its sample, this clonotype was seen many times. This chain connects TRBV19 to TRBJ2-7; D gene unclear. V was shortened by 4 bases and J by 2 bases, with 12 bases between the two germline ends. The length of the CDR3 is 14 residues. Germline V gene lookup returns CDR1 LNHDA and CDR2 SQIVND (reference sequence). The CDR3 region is CASSRYGTTYEQYF. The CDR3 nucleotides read TGTGCCAGTAGTAGATACGGTACAACCTACGAGCAGTACTTC. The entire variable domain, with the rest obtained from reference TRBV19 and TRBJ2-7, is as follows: DGGITQSPKYLFRKEGQNVTLSCEQNLNHDAMYWYRQDPGQGLRLIYYSQIVNDFQKGDIAEGYSVSREKKESFPLTVTSAQKNPTAFYLCASSRYGTTYEQYFGPGTRLTVT.

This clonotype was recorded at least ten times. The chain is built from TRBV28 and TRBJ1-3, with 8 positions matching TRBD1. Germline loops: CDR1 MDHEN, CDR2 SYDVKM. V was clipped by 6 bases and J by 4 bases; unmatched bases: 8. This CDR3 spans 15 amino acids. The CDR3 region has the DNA TGTGCCAGCAGCAAAGACAGGGGACACGGAAACACCATATATTTT. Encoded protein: CASSKDRGHGNTIYF.

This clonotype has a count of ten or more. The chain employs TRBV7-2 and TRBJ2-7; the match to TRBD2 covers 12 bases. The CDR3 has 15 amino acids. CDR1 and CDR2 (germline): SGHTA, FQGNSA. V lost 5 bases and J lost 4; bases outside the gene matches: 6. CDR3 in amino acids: CASSTGTSGWYEQYF. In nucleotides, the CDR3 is TGTGCCAGCAGCACTGGGACTAGCGGGTGGTACGAGCAGTACTTC.

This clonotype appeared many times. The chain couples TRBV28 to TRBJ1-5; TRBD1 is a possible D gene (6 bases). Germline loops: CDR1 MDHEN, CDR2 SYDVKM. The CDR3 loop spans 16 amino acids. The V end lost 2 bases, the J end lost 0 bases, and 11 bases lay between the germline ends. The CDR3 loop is CASSLKGGYSNQPQHF. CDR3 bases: TGTGCCAGCAGTTTAAAGGGGGGTTATAGCAATCAGCCCCAGCATTTT.

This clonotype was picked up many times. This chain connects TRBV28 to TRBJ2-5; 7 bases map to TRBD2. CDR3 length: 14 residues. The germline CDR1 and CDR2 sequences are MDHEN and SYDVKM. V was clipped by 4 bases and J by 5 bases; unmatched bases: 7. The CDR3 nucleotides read TGTGCCAGCAGTTCCACGAGGCGGGGGGAGACCCAGTACTTC. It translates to CASSSTRRGETQYF.

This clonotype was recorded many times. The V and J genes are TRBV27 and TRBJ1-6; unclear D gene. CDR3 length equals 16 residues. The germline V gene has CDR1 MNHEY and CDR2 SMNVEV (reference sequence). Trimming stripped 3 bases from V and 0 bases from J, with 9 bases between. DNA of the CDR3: TGTGCCAGCAGTTTTTTGGGTAGCTCCTATAATTCACCCCTCCACTTT. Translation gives CASSFLGSSYNSPLHF.

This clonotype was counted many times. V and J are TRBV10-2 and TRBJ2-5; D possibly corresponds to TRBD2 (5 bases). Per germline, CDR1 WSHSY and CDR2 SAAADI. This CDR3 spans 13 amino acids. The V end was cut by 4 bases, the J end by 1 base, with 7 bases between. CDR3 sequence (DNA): TGCGCCAGCAGTGTCGAGGGCCAAGAGACCCAGTACTTC. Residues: CASSVEGQETQYF.